The 13 T cell receptor beta chains reported below all come from one sample, sequenced in a study of blood T cell repertoires in COVID-19. The method was immunoSEQ multiplex PCR; TCRdb's version includes in-frame clones alone and lacks a portion of them. Of just over 300,000 clones listed, around 85% are singletons. Sequencing used PBMCs or T cells enriched from blood (not recorded which). The source of these receptors is a man aged 25 to 40 who had recovered from COVID-19.

This rearrangement joins TRBV10-1 to TRBJ2-5; TRBD2 aligns across 7 bases. CDR1 and CDR2 (germline): WNHNN, SYGVQD (reference sequence). The CDR3 has 14 amino acids. The trim removed 8 bases at V and 3 bases at J, leaving 9 bases unmatched. The CDR3, as DNA: TGCGCCAGCTCTGAGCGGGGAGGCGAAGAGACCCAGTACTTC. It codes for CASSERGGEETQYF.

V gene TRBV30 combines with J gene TRBJ1-1, with D unresolved. V was trimmed by 5 bases and J by 2 bases, leaving 18 bases between them. CDR1 is GTSNPN, CDR2 SVGIG, per germline (reference sequence). The CDR3 covers 15 residues. CDR3: CAWEKLPTGNTEAFF. CDR3 nucleotide sequence: TGTGCCTGGGAGAAGCTCCCGACGGGAAACACTGAAGCTTTCTTT.

This clone was detected once. V and J are TRBV12-3 or TRBV12-4 and TRBJ2-7, with 7 bases that match TRBD2. The V gene end was trimmed by 1 base and the J gene end by 6 bases; junction bases not matched to a gene: 3. The length of the CDR3 is 13 residues. The CDR3 sequence: CASSLGGRGEQYF. The CDR3 nucleotides are TGTGCCAGCAGTTTAGGGGGGAGGGGCGAGCAGTACTTC.

This clone has only one observation. V and J are TRBV5-5 and TRBJ2-3; the D gene is possibly TRBD1 (5 bases). V lost 1 base, J lost 7 bases, and 16 bases lay in between. Germline CDR1 reads SGHKS; CDR2 reads YYEKEE (reference sequence). The CDR3 is 15 amino acids. CDR3 nucleotide sequence: TGTGCCAGCAGCTTGAGTAGGGGAAATATACATACGCAGTATTTT. As protein: CASSLSRGNIHTQYF.

The V gene is TRBV5-6, the J gene TRBJ1-2; 12 bases line up with TRBD1. Germline CDR1 reads SGHDT; CDR2 reads YYEEEE. V shed 2 bases, J shed 8 bases, and the junction held 1 base outside the gene matches. This CDR3 spans 13 amino acids. CDR3 DNA: TGTGCCAGCAGCTTTGGGACAGGGGGCGGCTACACCTTC. It is translated as CASSFGTGGGYTF.

The CDR3 loop reads CASSPTSGGARSTDTQYF. Written as DNA, the CDR3 is TGTGCCAGCAGCCCGACTAGCGGGGGGGCCCGTAGCACAGATACGCAGTATTTT. The rearrangement links TRBV9 to TRBJ2-3; 14 bases align to TRBD2. The V gene's germline CDR1 is SGDLS and CDR2 YYNGEE. The ends lost 4 bases at V and 0 bases at J; junction bases unmatched: 7. The CDR3 sequence is 18 residues long. Variable domain in full (rest from reference TRBV9 and TRBJ2-3): DSGVTQTPKHLITATGQRVTLRCSPRSGDLSVYWYQQSLDQGLQFLIQYYNGEERAKGNILERFSAQQFPDLHSELNLSSLELGDSALYFCASSPTSGGARSTDTQYFGPGTRLTVL.

This clone was recorded a few times. This rearrangement joins TRBV29-1 to TRBJ1-2; 7 positions agree with TRBD1. The germline CDR1 and CDR2 sequences are SQVTM and ANQGSEA. The J segment lost 7 bases and the V segment lost 0 bases, leaving 14 bases of the junction unmatched. CDR3 length: 16 amino acids. The CDR3 here is CSVEDQARQGVTGYTF. CDR3 nucleotide sequence: TGCAGCGTTGAAGATCAAGCGCGGCAGGGGGTCACTGGCTACACCTTC.

The chain has TRBV6-5 and TRBJ1-2; maybe TRBD1 (5 bases). Germline V CDR1 and CDR2: MNHEY, SVGAGI. Between the trimmed V and J ends, which lost 4 bases and 7 bases, there was a span of 16 bases. The CDR3 has 14 residues. CDR3 loop: CASSSLQVGFGYTF. The CDR3 DNA is TGTGCCAGCAGTTCATTACAGGTTGGGTTTGGCTACACCTTC.

This chain uses TRBV4-1 with TRBJ2-2; D may be TRBD1 (5 bases). Germline CDR1 reads MGHRA; CDR2 reads YSYEKL. Trimming took 1 base from V and 9 from J, leaving 18 bases between them. This CDR3 is 16 amino acids long. In DNA form, the CDR3 reads TGCGCCAGCAGCCAAGCGTTAGGGGCGTCCGTCCGGGAGCTGTTTTTT. Translation: CASSQALGASVRELFF.

The rearrangement joins TRBV25-1 to TRBJ1-2; TRBD1 agrees at 12 bases. Germline V gene lookup returns CDR1 MGHDK and CDR2 SYGVNS. Losses at the gene ends were 4 bases for V and 5 bases for J; bases not matched to a gene: 5. The CDR3 contains 15 residues. CDR3 protein: CASSGPGQGAYGYTF. CDR3 DNA: TGTGCCAGCAGTGGCCCGGGACAGGGGGCGTATGGCTACACCTTC.

This chain connects TRBV9 to TRBJ2-5; a weak D match, TRBD1 (6 bases). The ends were cut back, 4 bases at V and 2 bases at J, with 12 bases in the middle. The CDR3 totals 14 residues. Looked up from germline, CDR1 is SGDLS and CDR2 is YYNGEE. The CDR3 here is CASSPYGQQETQYF. The CDR3 DNA follows: TGTGCCAGCAGCCCTTACGGACAGCAAGAGACCCAGTACTTC.

The chain employs TRBV5-1 and TRBJ1-2; D perhaps matches TRBD1 (6 bases). Trimming cost V 4 bases and J 8 bases, with 9 bases left between them. Germline CDR1 SGHRS, CDR2 YFSETQ. This CDR3 comprises 11 residues. For the CDR3, the DNA is TGCGCCAGCAGCCTCGGACAGGGCTACACCTTC. This sequence encodes CASSLGQGYTF.

This sequence joins TRBV7-9 and TRBJ2-7, with D hard to call. The CDR3 sequence is 11 residues long. V was clipped by 4 bases and J by 3 bases, with 4 bases between them. CDR1 and CDR2 from the germline V gene are SEHNR and FQNEAQ (reference sequence). CDR3 in DNA: TGTGCCAGCAGCTCCCACTACGAGCAGTACTTC. Encoded protein: CASSSHYEQYF.